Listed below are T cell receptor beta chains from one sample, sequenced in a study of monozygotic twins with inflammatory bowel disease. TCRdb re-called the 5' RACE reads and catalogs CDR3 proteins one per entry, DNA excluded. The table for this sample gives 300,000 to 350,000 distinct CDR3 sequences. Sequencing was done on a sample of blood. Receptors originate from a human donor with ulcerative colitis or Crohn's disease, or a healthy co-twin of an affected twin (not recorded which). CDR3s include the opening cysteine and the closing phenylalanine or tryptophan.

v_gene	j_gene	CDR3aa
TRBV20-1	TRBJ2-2	CSAPEGRGNTGELFF
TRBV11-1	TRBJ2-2	CASSLDHRDAANTGELFF
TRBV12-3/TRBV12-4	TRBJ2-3	CASLAGERADTQYF
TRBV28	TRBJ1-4	CASSFLGQTTNEKLFF
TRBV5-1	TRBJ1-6	CASSSTPDRGYSPLHF
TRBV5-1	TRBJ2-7	CASSWDSPYEQYF
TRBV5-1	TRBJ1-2	CASRPPGDGYGYTF
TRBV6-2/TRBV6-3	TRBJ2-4	CASSFRTSEFVGKNIQYF
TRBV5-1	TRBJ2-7	CASSLSLAGGVGEQYF
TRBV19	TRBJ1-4	CASSIYGIGEKLFF
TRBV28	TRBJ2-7	CATSFQAGTSGFYEQYF
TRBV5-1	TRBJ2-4	CASSSYSGQLAKNIQYF
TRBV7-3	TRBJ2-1	CASSFPGDSSYNEQFF
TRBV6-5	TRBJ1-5	CASSYSNGNQPQHF
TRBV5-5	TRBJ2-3	CASSSLAGVPVDDTQYF
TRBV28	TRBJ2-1	CASSLDSLRTGNEQFF
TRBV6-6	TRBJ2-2	CAGLAGNTGELFF
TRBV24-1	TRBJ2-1	CATSDFGGIREQFF
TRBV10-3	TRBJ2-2	CAIRTGPNTGELFF
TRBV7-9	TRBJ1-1	CASSFSGDTEAFF
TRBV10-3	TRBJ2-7	CAISGDYEQYF
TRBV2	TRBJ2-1	CASQGKVLAGAPEEFF
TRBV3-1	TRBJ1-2	CASSQDWPDRYGYTF
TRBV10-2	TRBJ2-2	CATSGGLNTGELFF
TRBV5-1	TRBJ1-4	CASSLGYFGTAEKLFF
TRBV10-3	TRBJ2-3	CAIKSGTGGTDTQYF
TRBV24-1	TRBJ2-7	CATSDRTSGSYEQYF
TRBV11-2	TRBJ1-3	CASSTRTGATWGNTIYF
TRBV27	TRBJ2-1	CASGRLSSYNEQFF
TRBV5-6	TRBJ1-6	CASSSKGAISNSPLHF
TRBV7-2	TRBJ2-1	CASSFIAGVGEQFF
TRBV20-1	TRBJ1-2	CSAVRDTYGYTF
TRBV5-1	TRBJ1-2	CASSLGRPNGYTF
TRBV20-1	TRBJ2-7	CSARPRSGAYEQYF
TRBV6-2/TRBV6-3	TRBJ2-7	CASSYSRSTEQYF
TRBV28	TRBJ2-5	CASSLTSSGQETQYF
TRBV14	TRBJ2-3	CASSQDRGNRSTDTQYF
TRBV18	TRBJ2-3	CASSPPSGWSTDTQYF
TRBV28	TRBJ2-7	CASKGGHSHEQYF
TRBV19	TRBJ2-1	CASSMQTYNEQFF
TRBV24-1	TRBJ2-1	CATSASWGLAGGGNEQFF
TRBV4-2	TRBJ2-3	CASSQDPRTSGSPDTQYF
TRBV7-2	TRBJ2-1	CASSYQGFVSEQFF
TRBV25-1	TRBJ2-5	CASSYSGTGEETQYF
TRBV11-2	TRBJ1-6	CASSVGSYNSPLHF
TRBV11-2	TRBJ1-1	CASSLGLGPNTEAFF
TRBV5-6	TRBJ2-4	CASSLKGAGIQYF
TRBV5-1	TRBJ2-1	CASCKPLELNNEQFF
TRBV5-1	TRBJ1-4	CASSLDRGRTTNEKLFF
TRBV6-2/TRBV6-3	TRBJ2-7	CASSYDRGSYEQYF
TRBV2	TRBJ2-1	CASSVFPGTSSDEQFF
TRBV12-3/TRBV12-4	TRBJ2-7	CASSIDSSEYF
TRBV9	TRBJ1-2	CASSAETNRENSYGYTF
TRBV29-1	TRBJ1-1	CSGHNGQPEAFF
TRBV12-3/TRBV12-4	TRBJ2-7	CASRPQGYEQYF
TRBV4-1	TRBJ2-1	CASSQDPGTGGLNEQFF